In its sample, the clone carrying this T cell receptor (beta chain) was seen once. The germline gives CDR1 GTSNPN, CDR2 SVGIG (reference sequence). V lost 2 bases to trimming and J lost 2 bases, with 10 bases between them. This CDR3 contains 14 residues. The data stem from a study of blood T cell repertoires in COVID-19. Study summary: The samples span acute and convalescent COVID-19 from the United States, Italy and Spain. The analysed material was cDNA or gDNA that came from T cells, B-cell-depleted T cells, or PBMCs.

Authors' methods: Quantification of nucleated cells was approximated via reference gene primer amplification. Only in-frame clones appear in the TCRdb table, and some are missing; sequencing was by immunoSEQ multiplex PCR. From that table come the V and J calls and clone size; the DNA was used to work out D and trimming. The sample records fewer than 180,000 clones, around 87% being singletons. The sample was peripheral blood. This chain uses TRBV30 with TRBJ1-5, with a possible D match to TRBD1 (6 bases). The sequence came from a woman in her fifties or sixties with active or convalescent COVID-19. CDR3 residues: CAWSRAGGNQPQHF. CDR3 nucleotide sequence: TGTGCCTGGAGTAGGGCAGGGGGCAATCAGCCCCAGCATTTT.